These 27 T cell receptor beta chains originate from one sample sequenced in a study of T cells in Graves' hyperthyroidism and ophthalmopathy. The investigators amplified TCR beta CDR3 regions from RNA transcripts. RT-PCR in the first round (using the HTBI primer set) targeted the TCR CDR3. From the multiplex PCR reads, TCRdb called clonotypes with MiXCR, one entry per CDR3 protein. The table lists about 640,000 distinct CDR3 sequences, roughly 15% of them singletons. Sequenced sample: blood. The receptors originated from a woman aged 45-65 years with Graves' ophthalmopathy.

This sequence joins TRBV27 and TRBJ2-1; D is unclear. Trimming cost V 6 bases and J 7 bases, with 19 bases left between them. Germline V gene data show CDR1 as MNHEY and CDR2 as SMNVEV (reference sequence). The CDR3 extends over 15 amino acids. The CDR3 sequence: CASSSPGGSSNEQFF. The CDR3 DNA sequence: TGTGCCAGCAGCTCCCCGGGCGGCAGCTCAAATGAGCAGTTCTTC.

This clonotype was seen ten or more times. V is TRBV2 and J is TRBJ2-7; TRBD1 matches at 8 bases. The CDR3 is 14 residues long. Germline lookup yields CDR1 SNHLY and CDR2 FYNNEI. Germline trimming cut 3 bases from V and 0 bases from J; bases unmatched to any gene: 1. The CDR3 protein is CASSDQGASYEQYF. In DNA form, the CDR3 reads TGTGCCAGCAGTGATCAGGGGGCCTCCTACGAGCAGTACTTC. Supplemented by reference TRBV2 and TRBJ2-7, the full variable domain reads EPEVTQTPSHQVTQMGQEVILRCVPISNHLYFYWYRQILGQKVEFLVSFYNNEISEKSEIFDDQFSVERPDGSNFTLKIRSTKLEDSAMYFCASSDQGASYEQYFGPGTRLTVT.

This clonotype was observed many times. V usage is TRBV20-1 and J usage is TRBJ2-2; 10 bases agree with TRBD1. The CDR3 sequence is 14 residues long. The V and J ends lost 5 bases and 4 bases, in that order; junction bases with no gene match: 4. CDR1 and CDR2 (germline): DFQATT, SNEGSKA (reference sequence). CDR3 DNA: TGCAGTGCTTGGGACAGGGGAAGCACCGGGGAGCTGTTTTTT. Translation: CSAWDRGSTGELFF.

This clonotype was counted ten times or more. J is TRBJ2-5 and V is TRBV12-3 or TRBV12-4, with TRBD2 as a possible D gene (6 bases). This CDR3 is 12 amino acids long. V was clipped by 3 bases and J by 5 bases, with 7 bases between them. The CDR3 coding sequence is TGTGCCAGCAGTTTTGGAGGGGAGACCCAGTACTTC. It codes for CASSFGGETQYF.

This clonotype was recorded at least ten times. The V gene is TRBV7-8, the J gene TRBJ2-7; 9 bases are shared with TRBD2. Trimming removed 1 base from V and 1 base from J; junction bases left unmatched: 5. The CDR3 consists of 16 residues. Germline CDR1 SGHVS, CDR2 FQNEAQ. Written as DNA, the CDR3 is TGTGCCAGCAGCTTAGGGGGACTAGCACAATCCTACGAGCAGTACTTC. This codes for CASSLGGLAQSYEQYF.

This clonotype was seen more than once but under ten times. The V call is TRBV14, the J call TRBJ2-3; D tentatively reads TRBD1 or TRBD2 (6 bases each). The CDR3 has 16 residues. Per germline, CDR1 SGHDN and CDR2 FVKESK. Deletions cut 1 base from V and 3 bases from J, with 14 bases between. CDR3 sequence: CASSQAGGGRTDTQYF. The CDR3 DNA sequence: TGTGCCAGCAGCCAAGCAGGAGGGGGGCGGACAGATACGCAGTATTTT.

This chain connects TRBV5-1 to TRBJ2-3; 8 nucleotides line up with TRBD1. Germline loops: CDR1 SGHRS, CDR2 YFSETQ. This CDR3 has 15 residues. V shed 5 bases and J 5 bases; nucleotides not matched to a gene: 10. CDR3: CASSTQGAGRDTQYF. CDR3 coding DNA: TGCGCCAGCAGTACTCAGGGGGCGGGTCGAGATACGCAGTATTTT.

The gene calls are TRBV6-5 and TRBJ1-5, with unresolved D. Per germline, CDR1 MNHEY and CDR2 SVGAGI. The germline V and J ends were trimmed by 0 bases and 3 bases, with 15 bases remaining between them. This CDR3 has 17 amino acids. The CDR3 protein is CASSYSSPGNYNQPQHF. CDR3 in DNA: TGTGCCAGCAGTTACTCCTCCCCCGGGAACTACAATCAGCCCCAGCATTTT.

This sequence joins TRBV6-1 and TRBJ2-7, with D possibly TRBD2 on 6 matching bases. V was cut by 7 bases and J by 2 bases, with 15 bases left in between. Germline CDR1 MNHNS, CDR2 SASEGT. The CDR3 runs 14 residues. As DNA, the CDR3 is TGTGCCAGCACCCGAGGGGACTTCACCTACGAGCAGTACTTC. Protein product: CASTRGDFTYEQYF.

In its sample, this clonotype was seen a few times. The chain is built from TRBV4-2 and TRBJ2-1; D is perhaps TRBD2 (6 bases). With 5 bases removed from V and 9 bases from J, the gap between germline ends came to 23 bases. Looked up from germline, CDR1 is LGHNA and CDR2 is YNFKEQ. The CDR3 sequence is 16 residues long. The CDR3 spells CASSDLAAPIPTEQFF. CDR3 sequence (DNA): TGTGCCAGCAGCGATTTAGCGGCCCCGATCCCCACTGAGCAGTTCTTC.

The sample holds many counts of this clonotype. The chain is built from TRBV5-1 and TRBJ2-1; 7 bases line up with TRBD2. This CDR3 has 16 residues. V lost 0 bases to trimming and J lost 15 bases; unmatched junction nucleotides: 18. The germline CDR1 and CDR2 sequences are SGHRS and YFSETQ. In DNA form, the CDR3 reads TGCGCCAGCAGCTTGGCCCTGGCTAGCGGAAGTACAATGTTGTTCTTC. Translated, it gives CASSLALASGSTMLFF.

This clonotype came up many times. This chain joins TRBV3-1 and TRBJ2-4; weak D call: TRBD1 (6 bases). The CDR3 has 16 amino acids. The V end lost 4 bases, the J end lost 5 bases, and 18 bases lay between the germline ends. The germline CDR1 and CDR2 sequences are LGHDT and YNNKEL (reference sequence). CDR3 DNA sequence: TGTGCCAGCAGCCCGCCTTATAGTGGGGGCGAAAACATTCAGTACTTC. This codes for CASSPPYSGGENIQYF.

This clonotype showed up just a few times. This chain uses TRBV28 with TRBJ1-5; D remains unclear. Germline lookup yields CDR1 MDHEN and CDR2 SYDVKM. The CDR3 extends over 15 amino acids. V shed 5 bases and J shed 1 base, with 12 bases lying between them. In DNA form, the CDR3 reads TGTGCCAGCAGTCCCCATCTCCCGAGCAATCAGCCCCAGCATTTT. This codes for CASSPHLPSNQPQHF. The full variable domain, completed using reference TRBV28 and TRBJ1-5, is DVKVTQSSRYLVKRTGEKVFLECVQDMDHENMFWYRQDPGLGLRLIYFSYDVKMKEKGDIPEGYSVSREKKERFSLILESASTNQTSMYLCASSPHLPSNQPQHFGDGTRLSIL.

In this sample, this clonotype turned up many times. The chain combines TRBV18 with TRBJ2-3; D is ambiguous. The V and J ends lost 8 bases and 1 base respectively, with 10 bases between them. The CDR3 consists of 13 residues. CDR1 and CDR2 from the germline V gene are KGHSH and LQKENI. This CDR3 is CASSPSGTDTQYF. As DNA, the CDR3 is TGTGCCAGCAGCCCGAGCGGCACAGATACGCAGTATTTT.

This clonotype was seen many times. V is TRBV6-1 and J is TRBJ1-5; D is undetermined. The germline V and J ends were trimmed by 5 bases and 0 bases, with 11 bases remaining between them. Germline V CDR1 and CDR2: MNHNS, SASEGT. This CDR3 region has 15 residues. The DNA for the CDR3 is TGTGCCAGCAGTTATTTCGGGAGTAGCAATCAGCCCCAGCATTTT. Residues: CASSYFGSSNQPQHF.

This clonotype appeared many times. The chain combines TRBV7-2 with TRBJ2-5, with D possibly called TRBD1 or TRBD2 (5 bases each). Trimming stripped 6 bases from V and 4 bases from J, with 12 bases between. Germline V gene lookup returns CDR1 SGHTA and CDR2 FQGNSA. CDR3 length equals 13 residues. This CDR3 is CASRIVGVETQYF. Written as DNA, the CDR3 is TGTGCCAGCAGAATTGTGGGGGTAGAGACCCAGTACTTC.

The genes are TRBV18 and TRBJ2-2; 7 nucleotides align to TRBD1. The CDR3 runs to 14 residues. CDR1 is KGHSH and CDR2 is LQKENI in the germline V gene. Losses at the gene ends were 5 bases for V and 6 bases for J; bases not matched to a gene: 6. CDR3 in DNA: TGTGCCAGCTCATTAGACAGGGAAGCCGGGGAGCTGTTTTTT. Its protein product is CASSLDREAGELFF. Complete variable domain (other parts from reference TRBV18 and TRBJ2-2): NAGVMQNPRHLVRRRGQEARLRCSPMKGHSHVYWYRQLPEEGLKFMVYLQKENIIDESGMPKERFSAEFPKEGPSILRIQQVVRGDSAAYFCASSLDREAGELFFGEGSRLTVL.

CDR3 coding DNA: TGTGCCAGCAGCACCCGGGGCGGGGACTACGAGCAGTACTTC. Residues: CASSTRGGDYEQYF. V gene TRBV11-2 combines with J gene TRBJ2-7; perhaps TRBD2 as D (6 bases). Germline lookup yields CDR1 SGHAT and CDR2 FQNNGV. The V and J ends lost 5 bases and 3 bases respectively, with 14 bases between them. The CDR3 contains 14 residues.

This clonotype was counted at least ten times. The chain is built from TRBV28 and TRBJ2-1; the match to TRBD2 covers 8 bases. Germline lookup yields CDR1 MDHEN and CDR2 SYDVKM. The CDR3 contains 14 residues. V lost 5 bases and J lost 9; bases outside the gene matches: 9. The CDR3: CASSTSGGRSEQFF. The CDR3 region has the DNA TGTGCCAGCAGTACTAGCGGTGGAAGGAGTGAGCAGTTCTTC.

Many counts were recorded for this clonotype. DNA for the CDR3: TGTGCCAGCAGTTTTCGAGGTCTCGAGCAGTACTTC. Amino acid sequence: CASSFRGLEQYF. This chain joins TRBV28 and TRBJ2-7; D is uncertain. Germline V gene data show CDR1 as MDHEN and CDR2 as SYDVKM. Trimming stripped 3 bases from V and 6 bases from J, with 9 bases between. The CDR3 consists of 12 residues.

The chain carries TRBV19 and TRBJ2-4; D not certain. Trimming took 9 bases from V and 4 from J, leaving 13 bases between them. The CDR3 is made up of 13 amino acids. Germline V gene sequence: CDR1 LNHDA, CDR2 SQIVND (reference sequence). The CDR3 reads CASRADAKNIQYF. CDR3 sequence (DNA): TGTGCCAGCCGCGCAGACGCTAAAAACATTCAGTACTTC.

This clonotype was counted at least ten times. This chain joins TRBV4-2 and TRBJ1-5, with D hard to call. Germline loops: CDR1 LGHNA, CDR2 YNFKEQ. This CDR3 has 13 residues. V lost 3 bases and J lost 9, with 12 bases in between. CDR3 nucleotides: TGTGCCAGCAGCCAGGAGATCTCTAGGCCCCAGCATTTT. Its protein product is CASSQEISRPQHF.

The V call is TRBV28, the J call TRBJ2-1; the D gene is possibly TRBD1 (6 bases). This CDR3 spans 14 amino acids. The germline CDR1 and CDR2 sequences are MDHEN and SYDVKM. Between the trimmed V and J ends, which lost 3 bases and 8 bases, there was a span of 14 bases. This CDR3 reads CASSFLHRDYEQFF. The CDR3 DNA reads TGTGCCAGCAGTTTCCTTCACAGGGATTATGAGCAGTTCTTC.

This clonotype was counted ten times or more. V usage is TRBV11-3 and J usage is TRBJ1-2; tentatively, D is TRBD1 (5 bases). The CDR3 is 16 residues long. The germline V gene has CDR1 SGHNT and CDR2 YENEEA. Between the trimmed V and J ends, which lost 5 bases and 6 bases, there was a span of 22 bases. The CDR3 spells CASSLRPPGRTNGYTF. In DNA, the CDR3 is TGTGCCAGCAGCCTACGACCGCCGGGACGGACGAATGGCTACACCTTC.

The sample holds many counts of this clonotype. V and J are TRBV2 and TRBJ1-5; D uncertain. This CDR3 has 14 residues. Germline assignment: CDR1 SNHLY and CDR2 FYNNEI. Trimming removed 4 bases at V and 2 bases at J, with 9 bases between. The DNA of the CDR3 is TGTGCCAGCAGTGCCCGCCTAGGCAATCAGCCCCAGCATTTT. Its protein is CASSARLGNQPQHF.

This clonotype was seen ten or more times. The CDR3 region is CASSLRQSSYNEQFF. DNA of the CDR3: TGCGCCAGCAGCCTTAGACAGAGCTCCTACAATGAGCAGTTCTTC. The chain recombines TRBV5-1 with TRBJ2-1, with D maybe TRBD1 (5 bases). Per germline, CDR1 SGHRS and CDR2 YFSETQ. V was pared by 4 bases and J by 0 bases, with 11 bases between. CDR3 length: 15 amino acids. Together with reference TRBV5-1 and TRBJ2-1, the CDR3 gives the full variable domain: KAGVTQTPRYLIKTRGQQVTLSCSPISGHRSVSWYQQTPGQGLQFLFEYFSETQRNKGNFPGRFSGRQFSNSRSEMNVSTLELGDSALYLCASSLRQSSYNEQFFGPGTRLTVL.

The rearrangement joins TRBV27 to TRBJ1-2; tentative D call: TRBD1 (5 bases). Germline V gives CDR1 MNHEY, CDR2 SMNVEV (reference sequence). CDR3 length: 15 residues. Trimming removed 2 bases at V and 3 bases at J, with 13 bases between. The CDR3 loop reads CASSLGTDTDYGYTF. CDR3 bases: TGTGCCAGCAGTTTAGGGACGGACACCGACTATGGCTACACCTTC.